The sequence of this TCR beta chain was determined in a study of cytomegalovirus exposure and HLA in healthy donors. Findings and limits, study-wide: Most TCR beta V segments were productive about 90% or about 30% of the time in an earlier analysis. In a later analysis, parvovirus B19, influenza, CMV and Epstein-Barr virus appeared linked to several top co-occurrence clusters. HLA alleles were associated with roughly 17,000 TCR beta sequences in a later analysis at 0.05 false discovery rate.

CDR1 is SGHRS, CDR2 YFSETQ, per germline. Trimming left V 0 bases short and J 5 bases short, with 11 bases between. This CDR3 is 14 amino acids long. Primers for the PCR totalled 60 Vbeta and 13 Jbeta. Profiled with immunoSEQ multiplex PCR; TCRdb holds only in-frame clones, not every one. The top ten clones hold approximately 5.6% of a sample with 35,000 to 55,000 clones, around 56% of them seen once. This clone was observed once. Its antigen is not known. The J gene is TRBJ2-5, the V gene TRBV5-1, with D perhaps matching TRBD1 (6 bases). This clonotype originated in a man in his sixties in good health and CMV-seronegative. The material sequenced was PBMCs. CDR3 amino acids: CASSLEGGTETQYF. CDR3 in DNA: TGCGCCAGCAGCTTGGAAGGGGGAACCGAGACCCAGTACTTC.